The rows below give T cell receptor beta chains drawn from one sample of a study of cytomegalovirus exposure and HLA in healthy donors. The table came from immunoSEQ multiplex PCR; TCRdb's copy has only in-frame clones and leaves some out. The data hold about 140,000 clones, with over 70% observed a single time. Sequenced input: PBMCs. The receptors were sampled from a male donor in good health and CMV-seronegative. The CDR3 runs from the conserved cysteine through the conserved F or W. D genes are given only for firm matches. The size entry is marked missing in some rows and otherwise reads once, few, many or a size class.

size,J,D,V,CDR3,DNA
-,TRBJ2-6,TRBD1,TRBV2,CASRSGTGASGANVLTF,TGTGCCAGCAGATCCGGGACAGGGGCCTCTGGGGCCAACGTCCTGACTTTC
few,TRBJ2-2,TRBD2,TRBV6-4,CASSTSANTGELFF,TGTGCCAGCAGTACTAGCGCGAACACCGGGGAGCTGTTTTTT
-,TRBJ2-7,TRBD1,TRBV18,CASSGTGNVYEQYF,TGTGCCAGCTCCGGGACAGGGAACGTTTACGAGCAGTACTTC
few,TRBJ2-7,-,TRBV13,CASSSRLSYEQYF,TGTGCCAGCAGCTCAAGACTAAGTTACGAGCAGTACTTC
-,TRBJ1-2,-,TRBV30,CAWSQVGYTF,TGTGCCTGGAGTCAGGTCGGCTACACCTTC
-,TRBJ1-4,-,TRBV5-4,CASSFEGGINEKLFF,TGTGCCAGCAGCTTTGAAGGAGGGATAAATGAAAAACTGTTTTTT
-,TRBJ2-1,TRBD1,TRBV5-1,CASNPNTRRGHNEQFF,TGCGCCAGCAACCCCAACACCCGCAGGGGGCACAATGAGCAGTTCTTC
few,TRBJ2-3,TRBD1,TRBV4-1,CASSQFGQGDTDTQYF,TGCGCCAGCAGCCAGTTTGGACAGGGGGACACAGATACGCAGTATTTT
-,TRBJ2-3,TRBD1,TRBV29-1,CSVEPGQGKNTQYF,TGCAGCGTTGAGCCGGGACAGGGAAAAAATACGCAGTATTTT
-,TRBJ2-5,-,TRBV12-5,CASGLLETQYF,TGTGCTAGTGGTTTGCTAGAGACCCAGTACTTC
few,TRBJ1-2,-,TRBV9,CASKRGGWDSGYTF,TGTGCCAGCAAGAGGGGGGGGTGGGATTCTGGCTACACCTTC
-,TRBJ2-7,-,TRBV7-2,CASSFPRGGLNYEQYF,TGTGCCAGCAGCTTTCCAAGGGGAGGACTCAACTACGAGCAGTACTTC
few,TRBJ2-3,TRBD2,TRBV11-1,CASSLRAGVADTQYF,TGTGCCAGCAGCTTAAGAGCGGGAGTTGCAGATACGCAGTATTTT
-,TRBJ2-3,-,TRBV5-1,CASSPGTDTQYF,TGCGCCAGCAGCCCGGGGACAGATACGCAGTATTTT
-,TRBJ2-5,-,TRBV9,CASSVGTKETQYF,TGTGCCAGCAGCGTAGGGACAAAAGAGACCCAGTACTTC
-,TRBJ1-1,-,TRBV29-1,CSVERRRNTEAFF,TGCAGCGTTGAACGCAGGCGGAACACTGAAGCTTTCTTT
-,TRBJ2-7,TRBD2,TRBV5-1,CASSSASGSFHEQYF,TGCGCCAGCAGCTCTGCTAGCGGGAGTTTCCACGAGCAGTACTTC
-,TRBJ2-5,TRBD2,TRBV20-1,CSARFSGASYF,TGCAGTGCGCGGTTTAGCGGGGCCTCGTACTTC
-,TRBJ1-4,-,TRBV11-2,CASSFGDGTEPFF,-
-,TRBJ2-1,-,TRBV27,CASSPKAAGEQFF,TGTGCCAGCAGTCCCAAAGCGGCGGGGGAGCAGTTCTTC
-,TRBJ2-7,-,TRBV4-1,CASSRVKGGYEQYF,TGCGCCAGCAGCCGGGTTAAAGGGGGCTACGAGCAGTACTTC
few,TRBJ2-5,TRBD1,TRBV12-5,CASAKDRGGETQYF,TGTGCTAGTGCCAAGGACAGGGGCGGCGAGACCCAGTACTTC
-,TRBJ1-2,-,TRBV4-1,CASSQGSIGANYGYTF,TGCGCCAGCAGCCAAGGCAGTATCGGGGCTAACTATGGCTACACCTTC
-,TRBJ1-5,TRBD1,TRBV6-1,CASSSWTGGNQPQHF,TGTGCCAGCAGTAGCTGGACAGGGGGCAATCAGCCCCAGCATTTT
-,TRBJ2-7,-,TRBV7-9,CASTPMGRVYEQYF,TGTGCCAGCACTCCTATGGGCAGAGTCTACGAGCAGTACTTC
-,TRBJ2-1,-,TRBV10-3,CAIRVESYNEQFF,TGTGCCATCAGAGTAGAATCCTACAATGAGCAGTTCTTC
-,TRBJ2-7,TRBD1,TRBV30,CAWTRVDRGFYEQYF,TGTGCCTGGACCCGTGTGGACAGGGGTTTCTACGAGCAGTACTTC
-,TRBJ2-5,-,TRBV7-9,CASSPQWGDETQYF,TGTGCCAGCAGCCCTCAGTGGGGCGACGAGACCCAGTACTTC
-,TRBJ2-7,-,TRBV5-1,CASSFAGNGWNF,TGCGCCAGCAGCTTTGCCGGGAACGGTTGGAACTTC
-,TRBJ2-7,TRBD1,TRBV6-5,CASRDQPGTAYEQYF,TGTGCCAGCAGAGACCAACCCGGGACAGCCTACGAGCAGTACTTC
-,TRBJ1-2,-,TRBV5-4,CASRPEGGATQTGYGYTF,TGTGCCAGCAGACCAGAGGGGGGGGCTACCCAAACTGGGTATGGCTACACCTTC
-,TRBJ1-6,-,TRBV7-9,CASSLNTPLHF,TGTGCCAGCAGCTTAAATACACCCCTCCACTTT
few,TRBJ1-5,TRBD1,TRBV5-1,CASSPLTGSNQPQHF,TGCGCCAGCAGCCCGTTGACAGGGAGCAATCAGCCCCAGCATTTT
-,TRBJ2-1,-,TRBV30,CAWSPGREQFF,TGTGCCTGGAGCCCAGGAAGGGAGCAGTTCTTC
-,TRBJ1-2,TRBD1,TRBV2,CASSESRTGGYNYGYTF,TGTGCCAGCAGTGAATCTAGGACAGGGGGATACAACTATGGCTACACCTTC
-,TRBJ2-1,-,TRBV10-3,CAISDSDYNEQFF,TGTGCCATCAGTGATAGCGACTACAATGAGCAGTTCTTC
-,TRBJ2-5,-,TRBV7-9,CASSLAGGRETQYF,TGTGCCAGCAGCTTAGCGGGGGGGCGAGAGACCCAGTACTTC
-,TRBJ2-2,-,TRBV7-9,CASSSLSPNTGELFF,TGTGCCAGCAGCTCCCTCTCCCCGAACACCGGGGAGCTGTTTTTT
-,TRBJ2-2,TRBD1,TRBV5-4,CASSSYRGSRMNTGELFF,TGTGCCAGCAGCTCATACAGGGGGTCCAGGATGAACACCGGGGAGCTGTTTTTT
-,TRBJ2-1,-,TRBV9,CASSAEGLLLTNEQFF,TGTGCCAGCAGCGCCGAGGGACTCCTTCTCACCAATGAGCAGTTCTTC
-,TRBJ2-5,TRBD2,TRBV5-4,CASSSLQREAETQYF,TGTGCCAGCAGCTCACTACAGCGGGAGGCGGAGACCCAGTACTTC
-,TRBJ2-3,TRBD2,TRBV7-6,CASSLGTSGITDTQYF,TGTGCCAGCAGCTTGGGGACTAGCGGGATCACAGATACGCAGTATTTT
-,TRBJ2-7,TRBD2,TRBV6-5,CASSYEREVSYEQYF,TGTGCCAGCAGTTACGAGCGGGAGGTCTCCTACGAGCAGTACTTC
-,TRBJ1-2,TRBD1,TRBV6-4,CASSDRTGGNYGYTF,TGTGCCAGCAGTGACAGGACAGGGGGTAACTATGGCTACACCTTC
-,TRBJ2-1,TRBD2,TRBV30,CAWSVLINWGLAGGSPEQFF,TGTGCCTGGAGTGTACTAATTAATTGGGGACTAGCGGGAGGGTCTCCTGAGCAGTTCTTC
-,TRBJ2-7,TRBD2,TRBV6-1,CASSLLASSYEQYF,TGTGCCAGCAGTCTACTAGCGAGCAGCTACGAGCAGTACTTC
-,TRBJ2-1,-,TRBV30,CAWSAVSHNEQFF,TGTGCCTGGAGTGCGGTTAGCCACAATGAGCAGTTCTTC
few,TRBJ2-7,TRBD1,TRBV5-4,CASSLDRDPNYEQYF,TGTGCCAGCAGCCTCGACAGGGATCCTAACTACGAGCAGTACTTC
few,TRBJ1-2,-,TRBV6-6,CASSRGAYEINYGYTF,TGTGCCAGCAGTCGCGGCGCCTATGAGATTAACTATGGCTACACCTTC
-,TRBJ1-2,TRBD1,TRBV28,CASRGAGGHTF,TGTGCCAGCAGAGGGGCAGGGGGTCACACCTTC
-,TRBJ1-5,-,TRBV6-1,CASRLTGSGQPQHF,TGTGCCAGCAGGCTGACAGGTTCTGGTCAGCCCCAGCATTTT
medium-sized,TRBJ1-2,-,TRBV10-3,CAIKAGLGYGYTF,TGTGCCATCAAAGCGGGATTAGGCTATGGCTACACCTTC
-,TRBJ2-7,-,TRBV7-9,CASARDLTPYEQYF,TGTGCCAGCGCCCGGGACTTAACCCCCTACGAGCAGTACTTC
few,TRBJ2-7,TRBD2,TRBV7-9,CASQTGTSGYEQYF,TGTGCCAGTCAGACCGGGACTAGCGGCTACGAGCAGTACTTC